The 25 T cell receptor beta chains below were found in one sample sequenced in a study of blood T cell repertoires in COVID-19. Data came from immunoSEQ multiplex PCR; TCRdb stores just in-frame clones and leaves some out. Of around 400,000 clones detected, around 87% appear once; the ten largest clones hold 2% to 2.5%. Sequencing used peripheral blood. The receptors were gathered from a woman aged 55-70 years with COVID-19, enrolled during active disease.

This rearrangement joins TRBV28 to TRBJ2-7, with D possibly TRBD1 on 6 matching bases. Germline assignment: CDR1 MDHEN and CDR2 SYDVKM. The CDR3 covers 16 residues. V was clipped by 6 bases and J by 0 bases, with 18 bases between them. The DNA of the CDR3 is TGTGCCAGCAGCCTCCTGGGGGCAGGTAACTCCTACGAGCAGTACTTC. It translates to CASSLLGAGNSYEQYF.

The V call is TRBV3-1 (or the pseudogene TRBV3-2), the J call TRBJ2-3; perhaps TRBD2 as D (7 bases). CDR1 is LGHDT, CDR2 YNNKEL, per germline (reference sequence). V was cut by 4 bases and J by 4 bases, with 18 bases left in between. The CDR3 covers 16 residues. CDR3 DNA: TGTGCCAGCAGCCCGGGGTTGGGGGGGCTCGCAGATACGCAGTATTTT. This codes for CASSPGLGGLADTQYF.

CDR3 sequence reads: CASSGRQGRAMNTEAFF. The DNA for the CDR3 is TGTGCCAGCAGTGGTAGACAGGGGAGGGCAATGAACACTGAAGCTTTCTTT. V is TRBV2 and J is TRBJ1-1; 8 nucleotides agree with TRBD1. The germline CDR1 and CDR2 sequences are SNHLY and FYNNEI. With 4 bases clipped from V and 0 bases from J, the junction kept 10 bases outside the gene matches. The CDR3 sequence is 17 residues long.

The genes are TRBV18 and TRBJ1-1, with D maybe TRBD1 (5 bases). The length of the CDR3 is 16 residues. Trimming cost V 6 bases and J 5 bases, with 22 bases left between them. Germline assignment: CDR1 KGHSH and CDR2 LQKENI. Written as DNA, the CDR3 is TGTGCCAGCTCCCTATCTGGTGAGACAGTGGGTACTGAAGCTTTCTTT. It specifies CASSLSGETVGTEAFF.

The rearrangement joins TRBV7-2 to TRBJ2-2; D perhaps matches TRBD2 (6 bases). Trimming took off 6 bases at V and 2 bases at J, with 13 bases between the two ends. This CDR3 contains 15 residues. Germline lookup yields CDR1 SGHTA and CDR2 FQGNSA. As DNA, the CDR3 is TGTGCCAGCAGGGATTTGGCGGGAAACACCGGGGAGCTGTTTTTT. This sequence encodes CASRDLAGNTGELFF.

The V call is TRBV6-7, the J call TRBJ2-7, with a tentative D call TRBD1 (5 bases). TRBV6-7 is an ORF for which the function is uncertain. Trimming removed 6 bases at V and 6 bases at J, with 21 bases between. CDR3 length: 15 amino acids. The CDR3 DNA reads TGTGCCAGCAGAGGGCGCCGCAGGGAAAGTTTCGAGCAGTACTTC. Protein sequence: CASRGRRRESFEQYF.

The chain joins TRBV15 to TRBJ2-3; 8 bases fit TRBD2. With V trimmed by 9 bases and J by 3 bases, 5 bases remained unmatched. The germline V gene has CDR1 LNHNV and CDR2 YYDKDF (reference sequence). The length of the CDR3 is 13 residues. The DNA for the CDR3 is TGTGCCACTAGGGTAGCGGGGACAGATACGCAGTATTTT. Translating gives CATRVAGTDTQYF.

The chain recombines TRBV5-1 with TRBJ2-7; D possibly corresponds to TRBD1 (6 bases). Trimming removed 5 bases from V and 3 bases from J, with 12 bases in between. CDR1 SGHRS and CDR2 YFSETQ come from the germline V gene. CDR3 length: 13 residues. CDR3 DNA: TGCGCCAGCAGGAGGGGACAACTCTACGAGCAGTACTTC. Its translation: CASRRGQLYEQYF. Looking up the rest from reference TRBV5-1 and TRBJ2-7 gives the full variable domain: KAGVTQTPRYLIKTRGQQVTLSCSPISGHRSVSWYQQTPGQGLQFLFEYFSETQRNKGNFPGRFSGRQFSNSRSEMNVSTLELGDSALYLCASRRGQLYEQYFGPGTRLTVT.

The rearrangement uses TRBV18 and TRBJ1-2, with TRBD1 matching 7 bases. The CDR3 extends over 15 amino acids. Germline V lookup: CDR1 KGHSH, CDR2 LQKENI. V shed 0 bases and J 4 bases; nucleotides not matched to a gene: 5. CDR3 region: CASSPPGQSSYGYTF. Written as DNA, the CDR3 is TGTGCCAGCTCACCACCGGGACAGTCTAGCTATGGCTACACCTTC.

The CDR3 is CASSPDRGKNTIYF. The CDR3 DNA is TGTGCCAGCAGCCCAGACAGGGGAAAAAACACCATATATTTT. The chain employs TRBV7-9 and TRBJ1-3; 8 bases align to TRBD1. The germline CDR1 and CDR2 sequences are SEHNR and FQNEAQ (reference sequence). The CDR3 runs to 14 residues. With 5 bases clipped from V and 6 bases from J, the junction kept 6 bases outside the gene matches.

The chain uses TRBV28 and TRBJ2-7; D perhaps matches TRBD1 (5 bases). Between the trimmed V and J ends, which lost 3 bases and 6 bases, there was a span of 15 bases. The CDR3 has 14 residues. Germline V gene lookup returns CDR1 MDHEN and CDR2 SYDVKM. The CDR3 region has the DNA TGTGCCAGCAGTTTGCCCAGGGCCGGGCTCGAGCAGTACTTC. Translated, it gives CASSLPRAGLEQYF.

On this clone itself: In the same sample, other DNA sequences code for this CDR3. The chain recombines TRBV2 with TRBJ2-7, with TRBD2 identical over 10 bases. CDR3 size: 15 residues. Germline V gene sequence: CDR1 SNHLY, CDR2 FYNNEI. With 4 bases clipped from V and 2 bases from J, the junction kept 5 bases outside the gene matches. This chain's CDR3 is CASSAASGGPYEQYF. CDR3 DNA sequence: TGTGCCAGCAGTGCGGCTAGCGGGGGTCCCTACGAGCAGTACTTC.

In this sample, this clone turned up once. The chain employs TRBV5-1 and TRBJ2-1; 8 nucleotides line up with TRBD1. The CDR3 is 15 residues long. Germline CDR1 and CDR2: SGHRS and YFSETQ. Trimming removed 4 bases from V and 3 bases from J; junction bases left unmatched: 6. The CDR3 DNA sequence: TGCGCCAGCAGCCCTGGGACAGGATACTACAATGAGCAGTTCTTC. It yields the protein CASSPGTGYYNEQFF. Looking up the rest from reference TRBV5-1 and TRBJ2-1 gives the full variable domain: KAGVTQTPRYLIKTRGQQVTLSCSPISGHRSVSWYQQTPGQGLQFLFEYFSETQRNKGNFPGRFSGRQFSNSRSEMNVSTLELGDSALYLCASSPGTGYYNEQFFGPGTRLTVL.

This chain connects TRBV5-6 to TRBJ2-1, with 7 bases aligning to TRBD1. Germline CDR1 reads SGHDT; CDR2 reads YYEEEE. The CDR3 spans 17 residues. V was pared by 4 bases and J by 1 base, with 11 bases of the junction left unmatched. The CDR3 DNA reads TGTGCCAGCAGCCTGTGGTTCTACAGGGGTTCCTACAATGAGCAGTTCTTC. It encodes CASSLWFYRGSYNEQFF.

The CDR3 DNA follows: TGTGCCAGCAGCCAGGGGACCCAGCGCAATCAGCCCCAGCATTTT. Translating it yields CASSQGTQRNQPQHF. The chain joins TRBV11-2 to TRBJ1-5, with a weak D call TRBD1 (6 bases). Trimming shortened V by 5 bases and J by 2 bases, and 13 bases separated the two germline ends. Germline V lookup: CDR1 SGHAT, CDR2 FQNNGV. There are 15 residues in the CDR3.

The chain has TRBV28 and TRBJ1-2; TRBD1 matches 7 bases. The ends lost 7 bases at V and 8 bases at J; junction bases unmatched: 10. The CDR3 length is 13 residues. CDR1 is MDHEN, CDR2 SYDVKM, per germline. The CDR3 is CASTLETGHGYTF. The CDR3 DNA sequence: TGTGCCAGCACCCTGGAGACAGGGCACGGCTACACCTTC.

The DNA for the CDR3 is TGTGCCAGTAGTATTTACCGACAGGATGCCACCGGGGAGCTGTTTTTT. This codes for CASSIYRQDATGELFF. V is TRBV19 and J is TRBJ2-2; the D gene is possibly TRBD1 (6 bases). The CDR3 consists of 16 residues. Germline V CDR1 and CDR2: LNHDA, SQIVND (reference sequence). V lost 3 bases, J lost 4 bases, and 15 bases lay in between.

The gene calls are TRBV9 and TRBJ1-1; 11 bases map to TRBD1. This CDR3 comprises 16 residues. The V gene end was trimmed by 4 bases and the J gene end by 3 bases; junction bases not matched to a gene: 8. CDR1 is SGDLS and CDR2 is YYNGEE in the germline V gene. CDR3 loop: CASSPGQGAGDTEAFF. Here the CDR3 DNA reads TGTGCCAGCAGCCCCGGACAGGGGGCCGGGGACACTGAAGCTTTCTTT.

The CDR3 DNA reads TGTGCCAGCAGCTCAGGCGCGAGCAAAAACATTCAGTACTTC. Translated, it gives CASSSGASKNIQYF. This sequence joins TRBV11-2 and TRBJ2-4, with D uncertain. Trimming removed 4 bases at V and 3 bases at J, with 10 bases between. The CDR3 is 14 amino acids. In germline, CDR1 is SGHAT, CDR2 FQNNGV.

V usage is TRBV6-5 and J usage is TRBJ1-5; 10 bases are shared with TRBD1. Looked up from germline, CDR1 is MNHEY and CDR2 is SVGAGI. Trimming removed 6 bases from V and 5 bases from J; junction bases left unmatched: 7. This CDR3 region has 15 residues. The CDR3 DNA reads as TGTGCCAGCAGCCTGGGGGGACAGGGGTATCAGCCCCAGCATTTT. Translating it yields CASSLGGQGYQPQHF.

The rearrangement joins TRBV7-3 to TRBJ2-3; 8 nucleotides line up with TRBD2. Looked up from germline, CDR1 is SGHTA and CDR2 is FQGTGA. Germline trimming cut 5 bases from V and 4 bases from J; bases unmatched to any gene: 8. The CDR3 extends over 15 amino acids. The CDR3: CASSPFSGGADTQYF. The CDR3, as DNA: TGTGCCAGCAGCCCCTTCTCCGGGGGGGCAGATACGCAGTATTTT.

The chain employs TRBV7-2 and TRBJ2-1; a weak D match, TRBD2 (6 bases). The CDR3 is 16 residues long. The germline gives CDR1 SGHTA, CDR2 FQGNSA. The V end lost 4 bases, the J end lost 5 bases, and 18 bases lay between the germline ends. Here the CDR3 reads CASSYRSGVYHNEQFF. Here the CDR3 DNA reads TGTGCCAGCAGCTACCGTTCGGGGGTCTACCACAATGAGCAGTTCTTC.

V gene TRBV19 combines with J gene TRBJ2-3; maybe TRBD2 (5 bases). The CDR3 has 14 amino acids. The germline V and J ends were trimmed by 5 bases and 2 bases, with 11 bases remaining between them. Germline-derived CDR1 and CDR2 are LNHDA and SQIVND (reference sequence). This chain's CDR3 is CASSLGIHTDTQYF. The CDR3 DNA reads TGTGCCAGTAGTCTCGGGATCCACACAGATACGCAGTATTTT. The variable domain in full, completed from reference TRBV19 and TRBJ2-3, reads DGGITQSPKYLFRKEGQNVTLSCEQNLNHDAMYWYRQDPGQGLRLIYYSQIVNDFQKGDIAEGYSVSREKKESFPLTVTSAQKNPTAFYLCASSLGIHTDTQYFGPGTRLTVL.

The V and J genes are TRBV12-3 or TRBV12-4 and TRBJ1-1; unclear D gene. CDR3 length: 12 amino acids. V lost 3 bases and J 2 bases, leaving 4 bases between the germline ends. CDR3 sequence reads: CASSFVNTEAFF. The CDR3, as DNA: TGTGCCAGCAGTTTCGTAAACACTGAAGCTTTCTTT.

The rearrangement joins TRBV7-3 to TRBJ1-2; 8 positions match TRBD1. Trimming removed 5 bases from V and 7 bases from J; junction bases left unmatched: 12. There are 15 residues in the CDR3. Germline V gene data show CDR1 as SGHTA and CDR2 as FQGTGA. In DNA form, the CDR3 reads TGTGCCAGCAGCCCAAAAAAGGACAGGGTGGGTGGCTACACCTTC. Translated, it gives CASSPKKDRVGGYTF.